This T cell receptor (beta chain) was identified in a study of OX40 agonist ivuxolimab in advanced cancers. Only in-frame clones appear in the TCRdb table, and some are missing; sequencing was by immunoSEQ multiplex PCR. The sample shows around 35,000 clones, approximately 84% of them seen only once. The CDR3 runs to 17 residues. V was pared by 0 bases and J by 4 bases, with 10 bases of the junction left unmatched. Per the germline V gene, CDR1 is SGHAT and CDR2 is FQNNGV. This clone was recorded once. The sequence came from an adult with an advanced solid tumor such as melanoma, head and neck, liver or kidney cancer. The input for sequencing was CD4+ or CD8+ T cells sorted from blood, taken in a trial of the OX40 agonist ivuxolimab. The gene calls are TRBV11-2 and TRBJ2-3, with 7 nucleotides matching TRBD2. CDR3 region: CASSLDRWGGSADTQYF. The CDR3 DNA sequence: TGTGCCAGCAGCTTAGATCGTTGGGGGGGAAGCGCAGATACGCAGTATTTT. Based on the CDR3 plus reference TRBV11-2 and TRBJ2-3, the full variable domain is EAGVAQSPRYKIIEKRQSVAFWCNPISGHATLYWYQQILGQGPKLLIQFQNNGVVDDSQLPKDRFSAERLKGVDSTLKIQPAKLEDSAVYLCASSLDRWGGSADTQYFGPGTRLTVL.